This record looks at one TCR beta chain sequence and its context. It lacks a known antigen. There are no base qualities to consult, and no much larger clone falls within one base. These data are taken from a study of cytotoxic CD8 clonotypes in ibrutinib-treated CLL (dated by TCRdb to the early 2020s). For context, the study as a whole: The cohort was composed of approximately 11 relapsed/refractory and about 15 treatment-naive patients; IGHV unmutated status was identified in some 17 patients. Responses were partial in some 24 patients and complete in 2; after median about 68 months follow-up, some 15 stayed in remission and some twelve progressed. Samples at response were collected after a median of about 12 months of treatment, with a range of roughly 6 to 40 months. An average of roughly 270,000 productive templates and approximately 91,000 productive rearrangements was obtained per sample. Of the 70 to 90 people in the trial, around 24 had longitudinal samples available. Cryopreserved peripheral blood mononuclear cells were collected before treatment, at response, and at either disease progression or sustained remission. The investigation overall reported the following: Public clonotypes were found to be uncommon and were observed to contract or remain stable during treatment; the increase in clonality was shown to reflect expansion of private clonotypes at ibrutinib response. Baseline clonality was found to be higher than that of age-matched healthy donors and was strongly correlated with circulating CD8+ T-cell counts. Clonality increased at ibrutinib response, stayed stable in sustained remission, and fell back toward baseline at progression. Sustained-remission and progressing patients did not have matched sampling times, and lymph node repertoires were not examined.

For TCR beta library preparation, roughly 2.2 micrograms of genomic DNA was extracted from cryopreserved PBMCs. Longitudinal blood samples from CLL patients receiving ibrutinib monotherapy were subjected to high-throughput TCR beta sequencing. Patients were enrolled in a phase 2 open-label single-center ibrutinib monotherapy trial. Its CDR3 holds 16 amino acids, cysteine through phenylalanine. CDR3 DNA only is kept here, 48 bases in frame from base 1. The CDR1 and CDR2 encoded by the germline V gene are SGDLS and YYNGEE. V loses 3 bases of germline sequence and J loses 6 bases, and the interval between the two ends is 18 bases. Each clonotype received, on average, around 9.6x coverage in deep resolution sequencing performed on a MiSeq, where the target depth lay between 1 in 1 million and 1 in 200,000 T cells. The immunoSEQ hsTCRB Kit was used to generate TCR beta libraries. The original pipeline was this. Data were analyzed with ImmunoSEQ Data Assistant and ImmunoSEQ Analyzer, with V, D and J genes assigned per IMGT definitions. Clonality, which ranges from 0 to 1, was calculated as one minus the normalized Shannon entropy of productive rearrangement frequencies. Public clonotype analysis was restricted to overrepresented clonotypes comprising at least 0.05% of each patient's repertoire. Repertoires from 10 to 15 age-matched healthy donors in immuneACCESS were used as clonality controls. What TCRdb holds here is the immuneACCESS table cut down to in-frame rearrangements. Part of the clones is not present; checked against another copy, under half of the missing clones reflect an unresolved V gene, and the others are unexplained. For V, J and clone size, that table is used; D and trimming come from the DNA. This sample comprises tens of thousands of clones, just over 85% of them detected only once. Under 6.5% of the sample comes from the top ten.

The source of this sequence is a human donor with chronic lymphocytic leukemia. The source material was PBMCs, sampled before ibrutinib treatment. Recombination joined TRBV9 with TRBJ2-2; perhaps TRBD2 is the D gene, with 6 bases matching. The DNA is TGTGCCAGCAGCGAGGGACTTGGTCGAAGTCCCGGGGAGCTGTTTTTT. This encodes CASSEGLGRSPGELFF.